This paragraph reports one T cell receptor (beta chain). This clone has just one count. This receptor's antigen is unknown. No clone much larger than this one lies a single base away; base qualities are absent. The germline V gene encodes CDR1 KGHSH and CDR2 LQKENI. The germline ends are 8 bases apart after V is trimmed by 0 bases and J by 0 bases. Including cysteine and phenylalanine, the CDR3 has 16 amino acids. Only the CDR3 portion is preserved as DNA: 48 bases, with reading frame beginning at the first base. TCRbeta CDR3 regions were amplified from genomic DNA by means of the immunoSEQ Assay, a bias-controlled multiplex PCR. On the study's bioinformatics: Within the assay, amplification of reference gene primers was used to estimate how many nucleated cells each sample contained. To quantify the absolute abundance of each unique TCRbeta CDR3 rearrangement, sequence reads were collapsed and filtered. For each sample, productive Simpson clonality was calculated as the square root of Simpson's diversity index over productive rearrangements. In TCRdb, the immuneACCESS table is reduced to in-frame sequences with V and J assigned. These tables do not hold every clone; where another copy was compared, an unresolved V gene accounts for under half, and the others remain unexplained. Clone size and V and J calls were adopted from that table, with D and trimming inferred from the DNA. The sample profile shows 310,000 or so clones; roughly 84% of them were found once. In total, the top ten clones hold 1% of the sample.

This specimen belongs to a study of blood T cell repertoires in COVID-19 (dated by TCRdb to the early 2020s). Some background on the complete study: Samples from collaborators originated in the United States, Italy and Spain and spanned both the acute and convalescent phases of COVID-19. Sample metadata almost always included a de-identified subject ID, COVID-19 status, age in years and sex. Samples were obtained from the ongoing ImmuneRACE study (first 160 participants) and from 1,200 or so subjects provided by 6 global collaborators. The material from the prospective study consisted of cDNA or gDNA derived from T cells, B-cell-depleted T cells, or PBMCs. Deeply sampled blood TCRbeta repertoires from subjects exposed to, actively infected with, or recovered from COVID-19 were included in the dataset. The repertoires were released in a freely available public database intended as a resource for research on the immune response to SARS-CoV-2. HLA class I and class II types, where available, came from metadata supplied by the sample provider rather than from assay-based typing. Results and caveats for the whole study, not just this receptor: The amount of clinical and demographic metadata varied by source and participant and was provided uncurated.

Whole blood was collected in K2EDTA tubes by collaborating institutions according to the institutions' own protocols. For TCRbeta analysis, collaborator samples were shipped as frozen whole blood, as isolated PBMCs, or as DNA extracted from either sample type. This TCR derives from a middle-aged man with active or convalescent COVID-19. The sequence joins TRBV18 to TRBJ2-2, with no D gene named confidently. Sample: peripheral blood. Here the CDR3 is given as CASSPPAGTNTGELFF. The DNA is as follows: TGTGCCAGCTCACCACCGGCAGGAACGAACACCGGGGAGCTGTTTTTT.